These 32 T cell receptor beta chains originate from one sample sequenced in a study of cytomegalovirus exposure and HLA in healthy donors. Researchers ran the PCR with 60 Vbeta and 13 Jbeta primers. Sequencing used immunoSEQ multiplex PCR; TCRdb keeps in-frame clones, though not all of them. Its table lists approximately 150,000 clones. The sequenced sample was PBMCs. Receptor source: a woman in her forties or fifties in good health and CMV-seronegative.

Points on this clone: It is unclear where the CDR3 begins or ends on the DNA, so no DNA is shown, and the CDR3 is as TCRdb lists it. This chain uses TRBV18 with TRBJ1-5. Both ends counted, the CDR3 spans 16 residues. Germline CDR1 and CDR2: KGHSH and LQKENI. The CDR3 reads CASSSTLGEGNQPQHF.

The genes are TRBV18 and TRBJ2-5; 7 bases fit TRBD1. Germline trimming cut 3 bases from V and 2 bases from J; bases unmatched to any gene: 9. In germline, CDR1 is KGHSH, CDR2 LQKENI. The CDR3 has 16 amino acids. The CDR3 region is CASSPLPGQNQETQYF. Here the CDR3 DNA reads TGTGCCAGCTCACCCCTTCCGGGACAGAATCAAGAGACCCAGTACTTC. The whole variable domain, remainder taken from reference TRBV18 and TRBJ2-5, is NAGVMQNPRHLVRRRGQEARLRCSPMKGHSHVYWYRQLPEEGLKFMVYLQKENIIDESGMPKERFSAEFPKEGPSILRIQQVVRGDSAAYFCASSPLPGQNQETQYFGPGTRLLVL.

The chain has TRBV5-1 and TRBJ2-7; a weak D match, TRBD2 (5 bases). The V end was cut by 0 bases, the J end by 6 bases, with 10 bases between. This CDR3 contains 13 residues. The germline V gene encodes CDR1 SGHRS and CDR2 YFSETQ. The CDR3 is CASSLAPGIEQYF. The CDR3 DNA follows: TGCGCCAGCAGCTTGGCCCCGGGGATCGAGCAGTACTTC.

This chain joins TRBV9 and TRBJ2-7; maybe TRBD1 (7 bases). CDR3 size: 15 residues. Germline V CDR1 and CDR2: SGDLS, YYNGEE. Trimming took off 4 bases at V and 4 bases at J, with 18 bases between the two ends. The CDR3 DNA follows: TGTGCCAGCAGCCCCCAGGGGGGACTCCTATACGAGCAGTACTTC. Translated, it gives CASSPQGGLLYEQYF.

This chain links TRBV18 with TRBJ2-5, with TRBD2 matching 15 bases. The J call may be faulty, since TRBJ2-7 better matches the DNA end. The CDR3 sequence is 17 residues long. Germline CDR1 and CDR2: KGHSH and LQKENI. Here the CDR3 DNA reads TGTGCCAGCTCACCACGGACTAGCGGGAGGGCGGCTTACGAGCAGTACTTC. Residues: CASSPRTSGRAAYEQYF.

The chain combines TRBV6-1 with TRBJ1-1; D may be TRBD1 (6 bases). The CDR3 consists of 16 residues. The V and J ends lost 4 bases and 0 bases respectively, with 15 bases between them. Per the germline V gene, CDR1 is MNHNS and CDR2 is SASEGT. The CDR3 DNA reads TGTGCCAGCAGTGTCGCGGACAGTGACATGAACACTGAAGCTTTCTTT. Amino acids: CASSVADSDMNTEAFF.

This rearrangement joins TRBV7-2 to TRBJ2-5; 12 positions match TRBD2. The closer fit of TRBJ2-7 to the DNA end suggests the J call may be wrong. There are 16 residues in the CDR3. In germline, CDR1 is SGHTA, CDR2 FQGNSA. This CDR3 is CASRTSGGPSSYEQYF. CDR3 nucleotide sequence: TGTGCCAGCAGGACTAGCGGGGGTCCAAGCTCCTACGAGCAGTACTTC.

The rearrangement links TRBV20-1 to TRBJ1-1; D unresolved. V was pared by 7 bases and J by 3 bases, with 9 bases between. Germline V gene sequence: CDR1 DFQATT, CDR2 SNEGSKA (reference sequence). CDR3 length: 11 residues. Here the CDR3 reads CSVPEYTEAFF. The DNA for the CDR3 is TGCAGTGTACCGGAGTACACTGAAGCTTTCTTT.

CDR3 DNA: TGTGCCAGCAGCCTAACAGGTCCACCCCTCCACTTT. Residues: CASSLTGPPLHF. J is TRBJ1-6 and V is TRBV7-9; a possible D gene is TRBD1 (5 bases). This CDR3 has 12 residues. Germline lookup yields CDR1 SEHNR and CDR2 FQNEAQ (reference sequence). V was trimmed by 5 bases and J by 11 bases, leaving 10 bases between them.

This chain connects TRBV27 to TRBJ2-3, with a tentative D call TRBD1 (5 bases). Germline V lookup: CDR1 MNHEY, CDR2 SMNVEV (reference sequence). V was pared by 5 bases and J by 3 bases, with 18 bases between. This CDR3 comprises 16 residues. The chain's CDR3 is CASSILFPRQTDTQYF. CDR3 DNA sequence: TGTGCCAGCAGTATCCTCTTCCCCCGACAGACAGATACGCAGTATTTT.

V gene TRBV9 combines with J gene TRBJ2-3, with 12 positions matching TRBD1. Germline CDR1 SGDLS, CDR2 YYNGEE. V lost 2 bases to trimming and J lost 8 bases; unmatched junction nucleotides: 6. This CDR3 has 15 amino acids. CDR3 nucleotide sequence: TGTGCCAGCAGCGTGGGACAGGGGGCGGGGGTTACGCAGTATTTT. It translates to CASSVGQGAGVTQYF.

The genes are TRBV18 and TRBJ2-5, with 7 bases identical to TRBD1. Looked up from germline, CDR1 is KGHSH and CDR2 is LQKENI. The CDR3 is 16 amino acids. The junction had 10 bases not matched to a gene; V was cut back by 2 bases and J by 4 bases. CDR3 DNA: TGTGCCAGCTCACCAGGGGACGCAGGGGGTATAGAGACCCAGTACTTC. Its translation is CASSPGDAGGIETQYF.

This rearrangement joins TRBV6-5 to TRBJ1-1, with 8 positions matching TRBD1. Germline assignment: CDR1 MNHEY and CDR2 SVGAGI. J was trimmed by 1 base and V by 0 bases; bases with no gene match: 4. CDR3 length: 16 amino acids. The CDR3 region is CASSYSGGTGNTEAFF. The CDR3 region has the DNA TGTGCCAGCAGTTACTCGGGAGGGACAGGGAACACTGAAGCTTTCTTT.

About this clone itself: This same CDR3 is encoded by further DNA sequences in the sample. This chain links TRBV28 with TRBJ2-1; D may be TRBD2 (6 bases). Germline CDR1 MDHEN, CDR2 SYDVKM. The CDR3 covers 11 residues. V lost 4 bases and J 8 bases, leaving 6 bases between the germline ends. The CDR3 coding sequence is TGTGCCAGCAGTTCTAGCGATGAGCAGTTCTTC. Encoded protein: CASSSSDEQFF. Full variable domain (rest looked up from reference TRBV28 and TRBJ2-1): DVKVTQSSRYLVKRTGEKVFLECVQDMDHENMFWYRQDPGLGLRLIYFSYDVKMKEKGDIPEGYSVSREKKERFSLILESASTNQTSMYLCASSSSDEQFFGPGTRLTVL.

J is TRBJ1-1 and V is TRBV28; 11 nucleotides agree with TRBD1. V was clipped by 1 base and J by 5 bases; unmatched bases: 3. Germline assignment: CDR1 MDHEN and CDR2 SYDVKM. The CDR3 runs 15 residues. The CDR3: CASSLSDRGRTEAFF. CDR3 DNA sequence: TGTGCCAGCAGTTTATCGGACAGGGGGCGTACTGAAGCTTTCTTT.

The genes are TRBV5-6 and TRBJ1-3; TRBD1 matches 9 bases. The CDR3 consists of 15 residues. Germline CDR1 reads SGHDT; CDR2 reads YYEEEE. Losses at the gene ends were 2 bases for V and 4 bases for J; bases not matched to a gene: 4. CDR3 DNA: TGTGCCAGCAGCTTTGGGACAGGGAAAGGAAACACCATATATTTT. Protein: CASSFGTGKGNTIYF.

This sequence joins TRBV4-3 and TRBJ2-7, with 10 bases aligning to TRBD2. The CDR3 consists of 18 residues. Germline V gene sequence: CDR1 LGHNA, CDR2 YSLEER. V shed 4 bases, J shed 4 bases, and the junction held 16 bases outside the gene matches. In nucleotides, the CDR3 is TGCGCCAGCAGCCCCCAGACCCTCCCGGCTAGCGGGAGTTACGAGCAGTACTTC. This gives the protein CASSPQTLPASGSYEQYF.

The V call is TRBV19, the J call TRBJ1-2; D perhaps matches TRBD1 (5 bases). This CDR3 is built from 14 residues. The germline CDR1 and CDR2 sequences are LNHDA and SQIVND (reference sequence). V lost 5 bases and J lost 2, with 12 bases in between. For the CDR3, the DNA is TGTGCCAGTAGTTCGGGACTTCCGAACTATGGCTACACCTTC. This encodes CASSSGLPNYGYTF.

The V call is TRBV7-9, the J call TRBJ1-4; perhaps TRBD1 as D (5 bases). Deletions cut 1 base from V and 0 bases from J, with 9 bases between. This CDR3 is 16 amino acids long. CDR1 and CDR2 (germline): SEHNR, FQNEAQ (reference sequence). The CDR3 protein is CASSLGSGATNEKLFF. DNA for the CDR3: TGTGCCAGCAGCTTAGGGTCGGGGGCAACTAATGAAAAACTGTTTTTT. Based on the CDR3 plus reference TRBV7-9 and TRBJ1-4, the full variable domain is DTGVSQNPRHKITKRGQNVTFRCDPISEHNRLYWYRQTLGQGPEFLTYFQNEAQLEKSRLLSDRFSAERPKGSFSTLEIQRTEQGDSAMYLCASSLGSGATNEKLFFGSGTQLSVL.

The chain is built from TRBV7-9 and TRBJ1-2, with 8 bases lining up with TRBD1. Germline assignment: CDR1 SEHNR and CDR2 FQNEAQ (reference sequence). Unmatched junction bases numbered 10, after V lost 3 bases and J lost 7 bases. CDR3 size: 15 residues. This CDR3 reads CASSFATGDFLGYTF. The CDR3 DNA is TGTGCCAGCAGCTTCGCGACAGGGGACTTTCTTGGCTACACCTTC.

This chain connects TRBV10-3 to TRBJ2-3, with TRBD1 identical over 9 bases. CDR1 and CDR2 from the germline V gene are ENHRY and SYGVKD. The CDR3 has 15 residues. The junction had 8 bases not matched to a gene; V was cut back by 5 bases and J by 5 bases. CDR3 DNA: TGTGCCATCAGTTTCGGGACAGGGAGAGAAGATACGCAGTATTTT. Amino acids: CAISFGTGREDTQYF.

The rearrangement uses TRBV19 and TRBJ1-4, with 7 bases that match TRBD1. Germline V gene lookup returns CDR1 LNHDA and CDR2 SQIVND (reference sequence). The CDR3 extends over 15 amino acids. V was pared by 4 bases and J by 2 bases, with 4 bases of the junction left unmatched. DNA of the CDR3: TGTGCCAGTAGTACTTTGGACAGGACTAATGAAAAACTGTTTTTT. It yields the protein CASSTLDRTNEKLFF.

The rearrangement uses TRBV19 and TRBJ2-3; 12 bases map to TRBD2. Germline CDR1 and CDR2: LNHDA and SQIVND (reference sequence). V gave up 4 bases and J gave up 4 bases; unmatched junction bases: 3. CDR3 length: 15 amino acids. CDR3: CASSTTSGGADTQYF. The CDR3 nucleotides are TGTGCCAGTAGTACGACTAGCGGGGGAGCAGATACGCAGTATTTT.

For the CDR3, the DNA is TGTGCCAGTAGTATGGGGTCGGGATTGGACAATGAGCAGTTCTTC. Protein product: CASSMGSGLDNEQFF. The genes are TRBV19 and TRBJ2-1, with a weak D call TRBD2 (5 bases). Trimming took off 3 bases at V and 5 bases at J, with 14 bases between the two ends. The CDR3 contains 15 residues. Germline lookup yields CDR1 LNHDA and CDR2 SQIVND (reference sequence).

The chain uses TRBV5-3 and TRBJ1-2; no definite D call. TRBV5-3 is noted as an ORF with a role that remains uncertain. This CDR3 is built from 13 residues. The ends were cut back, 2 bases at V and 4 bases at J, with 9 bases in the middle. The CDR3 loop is CARSLGGFYGYTF. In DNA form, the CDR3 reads TGTGCCAGAAGCTTAGGAGGGTTCTATGGCTACACCTTC.

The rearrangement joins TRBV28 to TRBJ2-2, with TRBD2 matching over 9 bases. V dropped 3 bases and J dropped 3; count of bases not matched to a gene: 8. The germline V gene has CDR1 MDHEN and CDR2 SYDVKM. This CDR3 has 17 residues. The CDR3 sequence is CASSFPQRGAYTGELFF. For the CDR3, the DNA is TGTGCCAGCAGTTTCCCCCAGCGGGGGGCCTACACCGGGGAGCTGTTTTTT.

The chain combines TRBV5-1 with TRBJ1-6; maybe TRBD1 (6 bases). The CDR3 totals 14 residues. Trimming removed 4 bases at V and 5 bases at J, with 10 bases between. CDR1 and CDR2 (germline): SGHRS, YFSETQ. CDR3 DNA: TGCGCCAGCAGCAAAGGGGACAATAATTCACCCCTCCACTTT. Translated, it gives CASSKGDNNSPLHF.

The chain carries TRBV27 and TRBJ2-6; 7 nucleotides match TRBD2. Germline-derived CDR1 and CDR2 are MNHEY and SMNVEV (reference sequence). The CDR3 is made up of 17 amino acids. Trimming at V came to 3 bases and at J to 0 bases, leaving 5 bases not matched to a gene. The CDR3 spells CASSFLAAGSGANVLTF. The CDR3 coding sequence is TGTGCCAGCAGTTTTCTAGCGGCAGGCTCTGGGGCCAACGTCCTGACTTTC.

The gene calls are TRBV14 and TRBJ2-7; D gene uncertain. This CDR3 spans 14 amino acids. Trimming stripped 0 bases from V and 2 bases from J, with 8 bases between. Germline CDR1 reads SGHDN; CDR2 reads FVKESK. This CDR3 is CASSQDTAAYEQYF. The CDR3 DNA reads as TGTGCCAGCAGCCAAGATACAGCCGCCTACGAGCAGTACTTC.

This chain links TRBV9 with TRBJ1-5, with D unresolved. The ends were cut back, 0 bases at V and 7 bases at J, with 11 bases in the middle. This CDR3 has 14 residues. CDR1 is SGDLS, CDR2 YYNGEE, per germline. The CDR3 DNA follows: TGTGCCAGCAGCGTAGGCGCGGGATTGCAGCCCCAGCATTTT. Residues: CASSVGAGLQPQHF.

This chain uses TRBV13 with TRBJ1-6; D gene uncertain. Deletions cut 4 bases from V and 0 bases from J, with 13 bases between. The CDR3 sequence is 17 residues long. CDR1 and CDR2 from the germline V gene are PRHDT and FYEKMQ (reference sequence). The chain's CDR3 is CASSSTQGSSYNSPLHF. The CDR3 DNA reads TGTGCCAGCAGCTCCACGCAAGGGAGCTCCTATAATTCACCCCTCCACTTT.

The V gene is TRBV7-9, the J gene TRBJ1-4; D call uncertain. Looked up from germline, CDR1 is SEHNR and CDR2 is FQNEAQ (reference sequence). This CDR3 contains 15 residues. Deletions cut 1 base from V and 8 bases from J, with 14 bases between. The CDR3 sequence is CASSLGGRIGEKLFF. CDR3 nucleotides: TGTGCCAGCAGCTTAGGAGGTCGGATCGGCGAAAAACTGTTTTTT. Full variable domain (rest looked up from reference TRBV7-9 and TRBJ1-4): DTGVSQNPRHKITKRGQNVTFRCDPISEHNRLYWYRQTLGQGPEFLTYFQNEAQLEKSRLLSDRFSAERPKGSFSTLEIQRTEQGDSAMYLCASSLGGRIGEKLFFGSGTQLSVL.